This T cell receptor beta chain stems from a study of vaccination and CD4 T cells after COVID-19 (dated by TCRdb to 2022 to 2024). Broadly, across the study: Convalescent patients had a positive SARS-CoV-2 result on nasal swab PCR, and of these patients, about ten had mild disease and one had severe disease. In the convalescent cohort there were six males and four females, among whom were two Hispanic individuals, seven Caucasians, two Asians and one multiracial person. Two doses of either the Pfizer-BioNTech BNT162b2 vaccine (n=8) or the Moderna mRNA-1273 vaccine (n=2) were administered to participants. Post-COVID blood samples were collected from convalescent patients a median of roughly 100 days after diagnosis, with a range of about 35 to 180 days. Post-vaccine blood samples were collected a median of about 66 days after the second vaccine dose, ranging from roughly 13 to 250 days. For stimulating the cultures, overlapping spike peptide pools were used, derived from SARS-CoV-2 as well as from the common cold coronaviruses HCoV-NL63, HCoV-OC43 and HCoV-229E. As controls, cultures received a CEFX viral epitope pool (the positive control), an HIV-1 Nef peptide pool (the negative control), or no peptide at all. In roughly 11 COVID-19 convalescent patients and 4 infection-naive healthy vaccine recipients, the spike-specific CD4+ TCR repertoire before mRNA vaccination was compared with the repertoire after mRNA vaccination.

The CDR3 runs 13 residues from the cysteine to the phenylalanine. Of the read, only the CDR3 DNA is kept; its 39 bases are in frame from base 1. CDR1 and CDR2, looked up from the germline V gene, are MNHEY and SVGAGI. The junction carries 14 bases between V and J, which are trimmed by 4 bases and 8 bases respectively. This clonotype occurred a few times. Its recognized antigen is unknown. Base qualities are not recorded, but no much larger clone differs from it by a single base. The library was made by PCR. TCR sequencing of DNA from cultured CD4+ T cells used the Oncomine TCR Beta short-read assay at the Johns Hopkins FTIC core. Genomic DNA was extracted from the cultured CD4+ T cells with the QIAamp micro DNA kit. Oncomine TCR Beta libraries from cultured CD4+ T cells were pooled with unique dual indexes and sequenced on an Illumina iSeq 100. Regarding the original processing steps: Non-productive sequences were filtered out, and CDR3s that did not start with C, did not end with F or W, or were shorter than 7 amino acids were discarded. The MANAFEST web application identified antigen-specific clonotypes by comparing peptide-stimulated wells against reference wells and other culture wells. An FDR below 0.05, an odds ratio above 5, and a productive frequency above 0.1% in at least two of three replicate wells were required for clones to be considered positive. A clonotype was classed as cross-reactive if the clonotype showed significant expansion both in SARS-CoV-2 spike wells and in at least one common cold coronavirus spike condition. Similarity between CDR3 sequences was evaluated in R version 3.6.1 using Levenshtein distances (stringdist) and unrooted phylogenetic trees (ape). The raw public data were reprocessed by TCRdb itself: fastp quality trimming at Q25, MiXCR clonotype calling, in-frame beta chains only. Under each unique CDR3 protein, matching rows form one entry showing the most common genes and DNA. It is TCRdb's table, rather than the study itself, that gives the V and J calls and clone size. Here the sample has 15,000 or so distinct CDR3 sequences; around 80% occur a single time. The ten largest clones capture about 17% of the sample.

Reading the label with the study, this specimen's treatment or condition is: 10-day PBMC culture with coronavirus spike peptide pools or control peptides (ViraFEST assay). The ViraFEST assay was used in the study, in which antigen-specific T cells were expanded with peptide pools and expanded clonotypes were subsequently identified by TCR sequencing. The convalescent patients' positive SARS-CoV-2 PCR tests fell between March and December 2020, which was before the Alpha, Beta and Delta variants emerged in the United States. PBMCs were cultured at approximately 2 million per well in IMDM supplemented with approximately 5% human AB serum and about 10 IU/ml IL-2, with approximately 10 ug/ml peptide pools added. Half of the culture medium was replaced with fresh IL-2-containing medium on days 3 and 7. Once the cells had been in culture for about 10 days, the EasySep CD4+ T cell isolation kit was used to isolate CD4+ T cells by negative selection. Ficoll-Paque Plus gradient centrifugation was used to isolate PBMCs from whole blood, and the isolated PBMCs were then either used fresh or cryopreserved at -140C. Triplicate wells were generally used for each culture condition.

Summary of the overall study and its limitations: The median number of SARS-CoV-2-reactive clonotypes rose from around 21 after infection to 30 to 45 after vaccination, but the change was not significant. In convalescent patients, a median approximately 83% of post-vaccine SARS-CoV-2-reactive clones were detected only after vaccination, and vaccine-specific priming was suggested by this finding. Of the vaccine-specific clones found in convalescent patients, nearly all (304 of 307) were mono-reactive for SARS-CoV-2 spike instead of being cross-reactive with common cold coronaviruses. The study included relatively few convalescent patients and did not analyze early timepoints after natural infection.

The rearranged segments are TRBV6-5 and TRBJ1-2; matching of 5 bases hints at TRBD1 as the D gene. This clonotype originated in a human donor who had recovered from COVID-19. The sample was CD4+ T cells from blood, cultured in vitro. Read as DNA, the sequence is TGTGCCAGCAGTTCATATACGGGGGTCGGCTACACCTTC. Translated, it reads CASSSYTGVGYTF.